The 4 T cell receptor beta chains below all came from one sample that was sequenced in a study of Ad26.COV2.S vaccination and SARS-CoV-2 variants. Described treatment: 15 to 20 received Ad26.COV2.S at low or high dose, single or two shots; roughly five received placebo; per-sample allocation not given. Specimen acquisition occurred on day 63 following the initial vaccine or placebo injection. Assay: immunoSEQ multiplex PCR; the TCRdb copy retains only in-frame clones and omits some. Among about 350,000 clones listed, approximately 90% were seen once. Sample: peripheral blood, taken in a trial of Ad26.COV2.S vaccine versus placebo. These receptors were obtained from a person aged 18-65 years who received the Ad26.COV2.S COVID-19 vaccine or a placebo.

The rearrangement links TRBV25-1 to TRBJ1-6; the D is unclear. V was pared by 0 bases and J by 13 bases, with 7 bases between. Germline V gives CDR1 MGHDK, CDR2 SYGVNS. This CDR3 is built from 12 residues. The DNA of the CDR3 is TGTGCCAGCAGTGAATATGGTAGGCCCCTCCACTTT. Translating gives CASSEYGRPLHF.

The rearrangement links TRBV4-3 to TRBJ2-2; D not resolved. The V end lost 0 bases, the J end lost 3 bases, and 5 bases lay between the germline ends. The CDR3 spans 14 residues. Germline V gene data show CDR1 as LGHNA and CDR2 as YSLEER. The CDR3 sequence is CASSQDPHTGELFF. CDR3 nucleotide sequence: TGCGCCAGCAGCCAAGATCCACACACCGGGGAGCTGTTTTTT.

The CDR3 DNA sequence: TGTGCCAGCAGCCCCCGGACAGTTTATAGCAATCAGCCCCAGCATTTT. Translated, it gives CASSPRTVYSNQPQHF. This chain links TRBV7-9 with TRBJ1-5; maybe TRBD1 (6 bases). V lost 5 bases, J lost 0 bases, and 14 bases lay in between. Per germline, CDR1 SEHNR and CDR2 FQNEAQ (reference sequence). The CDR3 covers 16 residues.

In this sample, this clone turned up once. This chain connects TRBV15 to TRBJ2-7; 11 bases agree with TRBD2. V lost 3 bases, J lost 4 bases, and 8 bases stayed unmatched. The CDR3 sequence is 16 residues long. Germline-derived CDR1 and CDR2 are LNHNV and YYDKDF (reference sequence). CDR3 DNA sequence: TGTGCCACCAGCAGGTCGCGCCTAGCGGGAGGTTACGAGCAGTACTTC. Amino acids: CATSRSRLAGGYEQYF.